The rows below give T cell receptor beta chains drawn from one sample of a study of vaccination and CD4 T cells after COVID-19. In TCRdb, the PCR reads were re-called with MiXCR into one record per CDR3 protein. Altogether more than 15,000 distinct CDR3 sequences are present, around 45% being singletons, with the ten largest covering approximately 15%. Antigens of these TCRs are unknown. Material: CD4+ T cells from blood, cultured in vitro. Every receptor here comes from a human donor who had recovered from COVID-19. Each CDR3 is given with its conserved first and last residue. A D gene is named only where the DNA matches it firmly. Clone size is not always given. Where it is, it says once, few, many or a class for expanded clones.

few	TRBD1	TRBV7-8	TRBJ1-5	CASSLAPGQGPQHF	TGTGCCAGCAGCTTAGCGCCGGGACAGGGGCCCCAGCATTTT
NA	TRBD1	TRBV4-1	TRBJ1-2	CASSQETGPYGYTF	TGCGCCAGCAGCCAAGAGACAGGGCCGTATGGCTACACCTTC
NA	NA	TRBV18	TRBJ2-7	CASSSTQGEQYF	TGTGCCAGCTCCTCGACCCAGGGCGAGCAGTACTTC
NA	NA	TRBV12-3/TRBV12-4	TRBJ2-6	CASSLTLLIGANVLTF	TGTGCCAGCAGCCTCACCCTACTAATTGGGGCCAACGTCCTGACTTTC
NA	TRBD2	TRBV11-3	TRBJ2-7	CASSNGTSGSSYEQYF	TGTGCCAGCAGCAACGGGACTAGCGGGAGCTCCTACGAGCAGTACTTC
NA	NA	TRBV12-3/TRBV12-4	TRBJ2-5	CASSVLGPLGSQYF	TGTGCCAGCAGCGTCCTAGGACCCTTAGGCAGCCAGTACTTC
NA	NA	TRBV5-1	TRBJ1-2	CASSFQGSSSTVNYGYTF	TGCGCCAGCAGCTTTCAGGGGTCCTCTTCTACTGTTAACTATGGCTACACCTTC
NA	NA	TRBV6-1	TRBJ1-5	CASSVGGYQPQHF	TGTGCCAGCAGTGTCGGCGGGTATCAGCCCCAGCATTTT
NA	TRBD2	TRBV7-8	TRBJ2-3	CASHRGGTRATDTQYF	TGTGCCAGCCATCGAGGCGGGACTAGAGCAACAGATACGCAGTATTTT
NA	TRBD2	TRBV20-1	TRBJ2-1	CSARDPASGLIEQFF	TGCAGTGCTAGAGATCCGGCTAGCGGGCTCATTGAGCAGTTCTTC
NA	TRBD1	TRBV7-9	TRBJ1-4	CASSPGQLNEKLFF	TGTGCCAGCAGCCCGGGACAGCTTAATGAAAAACTGTTTTTT
NA	NA	TRBV5-1	TRBJ1-1	CASSLQPLTPEGEAFF	TGCGCCAGCAGCTTGCAGCCCCTGACCCCCGAAGGGGAAGCTTTCTTT
NA	TRBD1	TRBV6-1	TRBJ1-2	CASSEQGAGYGYTF	TGTGCCAGCAGCGAACAGGGGGCAGGGTATGGCTACACCTTC
few	TRBD2	TRBV6-1	TRBJ2-3	CASSRLADADTQYF	TGTGCCAGCAGTCGACTAGCGGACGCAGATACGCAGTATTTT
NA	NA	TRBV7-8	TRBJ1-6	CASSLNSPGRSSSYNSPLHF	TGTGCCAGCAGCTTAAATAGTCCGGGGCGGTCTAGCTCCTATAATTCACCCCTCCACTTT
NA	TRBD1	TRBV19	TRBJ1-1	CASSQQGGLNTEAFF	TGTGCCAGTAGCCAACAGGGGGGGCTGAACACTGAAGCTTTCTTT
NA	NA	TRBV6-1	TRBJ2-1	CASREQFF	TGTGCCAGCAGGGAGCAGTTCTTC
once	NA	TRBV24-1	TRBJ2-7	CATSDSTSSGWEQYF	TGTGCCACCAGTGATTCCACGTCGTCCGGATGGGAGCAGTACTTC
NA	TRBD2	TRBV18	TRBJ2-3	CASSPLAGESTDTQYF	TGTGCCAGCTCACCCCTAGCGGGGGAGAGCACAGATACGCAGTATTTT
NA	TRBD2	TRBV11-3	TRBJ2-2	CASSRLAGGYTGELFF	TGTGCCAGCAGCCGACTAGCGGGGGGGTACACCGGGGAGCTGTTTTTT
NA	TRBD1	TRBV6-5	TRBJ1-6	CASSYSLGQGSAPLHF	TGTGCCAGCAGTTACTCGTTGGGACAGGGGAGTGCACCCCTCCACTTT
NA	TRBD2	TRBV11-2	TRBJ2-7	CASRSPGLAPYEQYF	TGTGCCAGCAGATCACCGGGACTAGCTCCCTACGAGCAGTACTTC
NA	TRBD2	TRBV11-3	TRBJ2-1	CASSLGTSGGGYNEQFF	TGTGCCAGCAGCTTAGGTACTAGCGGGGGGGGATACAATGAGCAGTTCTTC
NA	NA	TRBV6-2/TRBV6-3	TRBJ2-7	CASSQGRSYEQYF	TGTGCCAGCAGCCAAGGACGATCCTACGAGCAGTACTTC
NA	NA	TRBV2	TRBJ1-4	CASSEVTGGMYEKLFF	TGTGCCAGCAGTGAAGTAACAGGAGGGATGTATGAAAAACTGTTTTTT
few	TRBD1	TRBV27	TRBJ1-5	CASSLRSGGGNQPQHF	TGTGCCAGCAGCCTTCGGTCAGGGGGCGGCAATCAGCCCCAGCATTTT
NA	TRBD2	TRBV7-8	TRBJ2-1	CASSPGLTSGDSSYNEQFF	TGTGCCAGCAGCCCTGGGCTGACTAGCGGGGACAGCTCCTACAATGAGCAGTTCTTC
few	NA	TRBV28	TRBJ1-3	CASSLAGFDRNTIYF	TGTGCCAGCAGTTTGGCGGGGTTCGATCGGAACACCATATATTTT
NA	TRBD2	TRBV28	TRBJ2-3	CASSHRVVAGGNTQYF	TGTGCCAGCAGTCATCGTGTGGTAGCGGGAGGTAATACGCAGTATTTT
NA	NA	TRBV7-3	TRBJ1-1	CASSSTGGLEAFF	TGTGCCAGCAGCTCTACGGGGGGCCTTGAAGCTTTCTTT
NA	TRBD2	TRBV6-2/TRBV6-3	TRBJ2-1	CASNTALAGENEQFF	TGTGCCAGCAACACGGCACTAGCGGGAGAAAATGAGCAGTTCTTC
NA	NA	TRBV20-1	TRBJ1-6	CSANAGGDYNSPLHF	TGCAGTGCGAATGCAGGCGGGGACTATAATTCACCCCTCCACTTT
NA	TRBD1	TRBV20-1	TRBJ1-1	CSARTGLWDTEAFF	TGCAGTGCTCGGACAGGCTTATGGGACACTGAAGCTTTCTTT
few	NA	TRBV18	TRBJ1-1	CASSPQSANTEAFF	TGTGCCAGCTCACCACAGTCGGCGAACACTGAAGCTTTCTTT
few	NA	TRBV6-1	TRBJ1-1	CASRNAGNTEAFF	TGTGCCAGCAGGAACGCCGGGAACACTGAAGCTTTCTTT
few	TRBD1	TRBV20-1	TRBJ1-2	CSAGDRGGSILYGYTF	TGCAGTGCTGGGGACAGGGGGGGGTCAATTCTCTATGGCTACACCTTC
NA	NA	TRBV7-8	TRBJ1-5	CASSLIKAGPIANQPQHF	TGTGCCAGCAGCTTAATAAAGGCAGGGCCTATAGCAAATCAGCCCCAGCATTTT
NA	TRBD1	TRBV2	TRBJ2-2	CASINTGVANTGELFF	TGTGCCAGCATAAACACAGGGGTTGCGAACACCGGGGAGCTGTTTTTT
NA	NA	TRBV20-1	TRBJ1-6	CSASQGFYNSPLHF	TGCAGTGCGTCCCAGGGATTCTATAATTCACCCCTCCACTTT
few	NA	TRBV5-4	TRBJ2-3	CASSLDRVLQDTQYF	TGTGCCAGCAGCTTGGACAGGGTCCTGCAGGATACGCAGTATTTT
NA	NA	TRBV6-4	TRBJ1-2	CASSYKAGSRINYGYTF	TGTGCCAGCAGTTACAAAGCCGGGTCTCGGATAAACTATGGCTACACCTTC
NA	NA	TRBV9	TRBJ1-1	CASSVDLGSEAFF	TGTGCCAGCAGCGTAGATCTAGGCAGTGAAGCTTTCTTT
NA	NA	TRBV28	TRBJ1-1	CASSLQTDTEAFF	TGTGCCAGCAGTTTACAAACGGACACTGAAGCTTTCTTT
NA	NA	TRBV28	TRBJ1-2	CASSSGLPQNYGYTF	TGTGCCAGCAGTTCCGGATTACCTCAAAACTATGGCTACACCTTC
NA	NA	TRBV12-3/TRBV12-4	TRBJ2-7	CASSPRHRASYEQYF	TGTGCCAGCAGCCCCCGGCACAGGGCATCCTACGAGCAGTACTTC
few	NA	TRBV7-3	TRBJ2-5	CASSLSLGETQYF	TGTGCCAGCAGCTTAAGTCTGGGGGAGACCCAGTACTTC
NA	NA	TRBV9	TRBJ1-5	CASSPGRSRNQPQHF	TGTGCCAGCAGCCCAGGACGGTCTCGCAATCAGCCCCAGCATTTT
NA	NA	TRBV20-1	TRBJ1-5	CSARPPGGNQPQHF	TGCAGTGCTAGACCCCCAGGGGGCAATCAGCCCCAGCATTTT
NA	NA	TRBV12-3/TRBV12-4	TRBJ1-5	CASSLALGQPQHF	TGTGCCAGCAGTTTAGCGTTGGGTCAGCCCCAGCATTTT
few	NA	TRBV19	TRBJ2-3	CASSTATLGLADTQYF	TGTGCCAGTAGTACAGCTACTTTAGGGCTCGCAGATACGCAGTATTTT
few	NA	TRBV4-3	TRBJ1-2	CASSQELVTNYGYTF	TGCGCCAGCAGCCAAGAGCTTGTCACCAACTATGGCTACACCTTC
NA	TRBD1	TRBV7-6	TRBJ2-1	CASSLGARGRLGNEQFF	TGTGCCAGCAGCTTAGGGGCGAGGGGGCGGTTGGGGAATGAGCAGTTCTTC
NA	TRBD2	TRBV6-2/TRBV6-3	TRBJ2-7	CASSRTSGRAGEQYF	TGTGCCAGCAGTCGCACTAGCGGGAGGGCCGGGGAGCAGTACTTC
NA	TRBD1	TRBV18	TRBJ2-7	CASSQGQGSYEQYF	TGTGCCAGCTCCCAGGGACAGGGCAGCTACGAGCAGTACTTC
few	NA	TRBV20-1	TRBJ2-2	CSARDSGTNTGELFF	TGCAGTGCTAGAGATAGCGGAACGAACACCGGGGAGCTGTTTTTT
NA	TRBD1	TRBV24-1	TRBJ1-6	CATSDACLDRVDYNSPLHF	TGTGCCACCAGTGATGCGTGTTTGGACAGGGTGGACTATAATTCACCCCTCCACTTT
NA	NA	TRBV7-2	TRBJ2-2	CASSLPGVRHRGAVF	TGTGCCAGCAGCTTGCCAGGGGTAAGACACCGGGGAGCTGTTTTT
NA	NA	TRBV12-3/TRBV12-4	TRBJ1-5	CASSLAGKGNQPQHF	TGTGCCAGCAGTTTAGCGGGGAAGGGGAATCAGCCCCAGCATTTT
NA	NA	TRBV10-3	TRBJ1-5	CAISEYRTDNQPQHF	TGTGCCATCAGTGAGTATAGGACAGACAATCAGCCCCAGCATTTT